The 7 T cell receptor beta chains below come from one sample, sequenced in a study of lymphopenia after photon versus proton radiotherapy. The table came from immunoSEQ multiplex PCR; TCRdb's copy has only in-frame clones and leaves some out. In the table there are some 40,000 clones, 85% to 90% of which are singletons. Sequenced here: peripheral blood, sampled from a patient treated with proton-based radiotherapy. The receptors shown here come from a woman between 65 and 79 years old with pancreatic cancer. Some clones in this sample may be carry-over from other donors' samples.

The V and J genes are TRBV29-1 and TRBJ2-2; D is unresolved. V was pared by 8 bases and J by 6 bases, with 10 bases between. Per the germline V gene, CDR1 is SQVTM and CDR2 is ANQGSEA. The CDR3 is made up of 11 amino acids. The CDR3: CSTTRAGELFF. In nucleotides, the CDR3 is TGCAGCACGACCCGGGCCGGGGAGCTGTTTTTT.

The chain couples TRBV6-6 to TRBJ2-1; 12 nucleotides align to TRBD2. Losses at the gene ends were 5 bases for V and 4 bases for J; bases not matched to a gene: 3. The CDR3 runs 15 residues. The germline V gene has CDR1 MNHNY and CDR2 SVGAGI (reference sequence). The CDR3 here is CASSPGTSGYNEQFF. In DNA, the CDR3 is TGTGCCAGCAGTCCCGGGACTAGCGGGTACAATGAGCAGTTCTTC.

J is TRBJ2-7 and V is TRBV10-1; 7 nucleotides agree with TRBD2. This CDR3 is built from 13 residues. Germline lookup yields CDR1 WNHNN and CDR2 SYGVQD (reference sequence). The J segment lost 6 bases and the V segment lost 4 bases, leaving 6 bases of the junction unmatched. This CDR3 is CASSGPGGVEQYF. As DNA, the CDR3 is TGCGCCAGCAGTGGTCCGGGAGGTGTCGAGCAGTACTTC.

The CDR3 region has the DNA TGTGCCAGCAGCCAAGATGTGCCAGAAACTGGAAACACCATATATTTT. Protein: CASSQDVPETGNTIYF. This chain uses TRBV4-2 with TRBJ1-3; no clear D gene. V was trimmed by 0 bases and J by 2 bases, leaving 11 bases between them. Germline V gene data show CDR1 as LGHNA and CDR2 as YNFKEQ. The CDR3 runs 16 residues.

This chain joins TRBV6-1 and TRBJ1-1; D not resolved. The CDR3 contains 15 residues. Trimming took 3 bases from V and 0 from J, leaving 11 bases between them. Germline-derived CDR1 and CDR2 are MNHNS and SASEGT. In DNA form, the CDR3 reads TGTGCCAGCAGTGACGTAGGCTACATGAACACTGAAGCTTTCTTT. Residues: CASSDVGYMNTEAFF.

The chain recombines TRBV7-6 with TRBJ2-1; tentatively, D is TRBD1 (5 bases). Germline loops: CDR1 SGHVS, CDR2 FNYEAQ. The V gene lost 0 bases and the J gene lost 1 base, with 7 bases spanning the gap. This CDR3 is built from 15 residues. CDR3 bases: TGTGCCAGCAGCTTAGCAGACAGTTCCTACAATGAGCAGTTCTTC. It yields the protein CASSLADSSYNEQFF.

J is TRBJ2-3 and V is TRBV4-3, with D perhaps TRBD1 or TRBD2 (5 bases each). The germline gives CDR1 LGHNA, CDR2 YSLEER. V lost 4 bases to trimming and J lost 1 base, with 18 bases between them. The CDR3 totals 17 residues. The CDR3 is CASSPQTTGAGTDTQYF. The CDR3 bases are TGCGCCAGCAGCCCACAGACCACCGGGGCCGGCACAGATACGCAGTATTTT.